The next 6 T cell receptor beta chains were all read from a single sample in a study of STAT5B mutations in CD4+ large granular lymphocyte leukemia. Assay used: immunoSEQ multiplex PCR; TCRdb lists only in-frame clones, some missing. The sample includes tens of thousands of clones, 80% to 90% of them seen just once. The specimen was CD4+ T cells from blood buffy coats. These receptors were taken from a human donor in good health.

The J gene is TRBJ2-5, the V gene TRBV6-5; 7 bases fit TRBD1. J was trimmed by 8 bases and V by 3 bases; bases with no gene match: 9. Germline loops: CDR1 MNHEY, CDR2 SVGAGI. This CDR3 has 14 amino acids. CDR3 residues: CASSYTGDRGTQYF. The CDR3 DNA reads as TGTGCCAGCAGTTATACAGGGGACCGGGGAACCCAGTACTTC.

The rearrangement uses TRBV2 and TRBJ1-1, with a weak D call TRBD1 (6 bases). This CDR3 has 14 amino acids. The V end lost 5 bases, the J end lost 6 bases, and 16 bases lay between the germline ends. From germline, CDR1 is SNHLY and CDR2 FYNNEI. CDR3: CASSNGGAIAEAFF. CDR3 DNA: TGTGCCAGCAGTAATGGGGGCGCGATCGCTGAAGCTTTCTTT.

This chain links TRBV4-2 with TRBJ2-5; no firm D call. CDR3 size: 14 residues. Germline V gene data show CDR1 as LGHNA and CDR2 as YNFKEQ. V was pared by 3 bases and J by 5 bases, with 13 bases between. The CDR3 bases are TGTGCCAGCAGCCAGGGTACCCCTCGGGAGACCCAGTACTTC. This codes for CASSQGTPRETQYF.

This clone was seen a handful of times. V gene TRBV4-3 combines with J gene TRBJ1-1, with D tentatively TRBD1 (5 bases). This CDR3 has 14 residues. Per germline, CDR1 LGHNA and CDR2 YSLEER. Trimming shortened V by 0 bases and J by 3 bases, and 8 bases separated the two germline ends. In nucleotides, the CDR3 is TGCGCCAGCAGCCAAGATCCGGGGGACACTGAAGCTTTCTTT. Translating gives CASSQDPGDTEAFF.

The chain carries TRBV11-2 and TRBJ1-2; 9 nucleotides align to TRBD1. The germline V gene encodes CDR1 SGHAT and CDR2 FQNNGV. The CDR3 is 17 amino acids. Trimming took 5 bases from V and 6 from J; bases not matched to a gene: 16. The CDR3 nucleotides read TGTGCCAGCAGCATCACCCTCAGGGACAGGGAAGTGAATGGCTACACCTTC. Its protein is CASSITLRDREVNGYTF.

This clone occurred once. This chain links TRBV28 with TRBJ1-1; unclear D gene. The CDR3 has 11 amino acids. Germline CDR1 reads MDHEN; CDR2 reads SYDVKM. Trimming took off 4 bases at V and 9 bases at J, with 9 bases between the two ends. Written as DNA, the CDR3 is TGTGCCAGCAGTTCAACAAAGAAAGCTTTCTTT. Encoded protein: CASSSTKKAFF.